This TCR beta chain was retrieved from a study of T-cell reconstitution after alpha-beta-depleted transplantation in children. To note about this clonotype: A much larger clone sits a single nucleotide away, making a read error possible. This CDR3 is missing its conserved last phenylalanine or tryptophan, likely due to a read error.

Preparing the TCRbeta library involved the use of unique molecular identifiers. TCRdb reprocessed the PCR reads via MiXCR and lists one record per CDR3 protein. The sample holds some 240,000 distinct CDR3 sequences, 9.5% to 15% seen once. V was pared by 6 bases and J by 4 bases, with 9 bases of the junction left unmatched. Germline V gene data show CDR1 as DFQATT and CDR2 as SNEGSKA (reference sequence). CDR3 length: 15 residues. Specimen: PBMCs from the stem cell graft donor, collected from the stem cell graft. V usage is TRBV20-1 and J usage is TRBJ2-3, with TRBD2 matching 11 bases. The clonotype comes from a human donor who donated a stem cell graft to a child with acute lymphoblastic leukemia. The CDR3 is CSALRLAGNPDTQYY. CDR3 in DNA: TGCAGTGCCCTTAGACTAGCGGGAAATCCAGATACGCAGTATTAT.